This T cell receptor (beta chain) came from a study of neurological immune-mediated disorders. TCRdb reprocessed the 5' RACE reads via MiXCR and lists one record per CDR3 protein. Among tens of thousands of distinct CDR3 sequences, roughly 15% were seen once, and the ten largest hold 27%. CDR1 and CDR2 from the germline V gene are SNHLY and FYNNEI. Trimming cost V 5 bases and J 5 bases, with 12 bases left between them. The CDR3 loop spans 14 amino acids. This clonotype was counted between two and nine times. The chain recombines TRBV2 with TRBJ1-4; tentatively, D is TRBD1 (6 bases). The specimen was PBMCs. The clonotype originates from a man in his 70s in good health. The CDR3 coding sequence is TGTGCCAGCAGTTCGGACAGCCCGAATGAAAAACTGTTTTTT. This sequence encodes CASSSDSPNEKLFF.